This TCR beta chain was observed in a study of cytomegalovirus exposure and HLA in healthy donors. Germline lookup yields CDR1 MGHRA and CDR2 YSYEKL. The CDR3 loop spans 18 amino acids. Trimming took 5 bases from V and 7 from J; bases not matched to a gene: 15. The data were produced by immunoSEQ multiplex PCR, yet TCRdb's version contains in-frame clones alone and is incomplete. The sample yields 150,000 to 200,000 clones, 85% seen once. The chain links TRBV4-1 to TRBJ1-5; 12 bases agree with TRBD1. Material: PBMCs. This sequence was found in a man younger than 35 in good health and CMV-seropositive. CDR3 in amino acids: CASSVSGTGGAVRQPQHF. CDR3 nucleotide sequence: TGCGCCAGCAGCGTTTCCGGGACAGGGGGCGCGGTGCGACAGCCCCAGCATTTT.